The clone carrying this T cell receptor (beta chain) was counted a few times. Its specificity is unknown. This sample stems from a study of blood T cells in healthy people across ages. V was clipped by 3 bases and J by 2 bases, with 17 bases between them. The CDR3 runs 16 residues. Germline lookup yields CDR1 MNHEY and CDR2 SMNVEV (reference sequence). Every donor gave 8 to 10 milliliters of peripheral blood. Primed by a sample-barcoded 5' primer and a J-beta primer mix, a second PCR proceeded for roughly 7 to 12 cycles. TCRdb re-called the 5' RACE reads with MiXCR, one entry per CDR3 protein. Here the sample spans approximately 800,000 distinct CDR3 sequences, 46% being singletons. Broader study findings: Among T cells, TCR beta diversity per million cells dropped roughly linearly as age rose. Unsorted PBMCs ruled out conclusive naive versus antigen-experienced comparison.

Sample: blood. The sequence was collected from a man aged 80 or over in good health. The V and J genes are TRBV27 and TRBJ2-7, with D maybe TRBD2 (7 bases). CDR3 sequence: CASSLGGARGAYEQYF. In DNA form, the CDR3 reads TGTGCCAGCAGTTTGGGGGGGGCACGGGGAGCCTACGAGCAGTACTTC.